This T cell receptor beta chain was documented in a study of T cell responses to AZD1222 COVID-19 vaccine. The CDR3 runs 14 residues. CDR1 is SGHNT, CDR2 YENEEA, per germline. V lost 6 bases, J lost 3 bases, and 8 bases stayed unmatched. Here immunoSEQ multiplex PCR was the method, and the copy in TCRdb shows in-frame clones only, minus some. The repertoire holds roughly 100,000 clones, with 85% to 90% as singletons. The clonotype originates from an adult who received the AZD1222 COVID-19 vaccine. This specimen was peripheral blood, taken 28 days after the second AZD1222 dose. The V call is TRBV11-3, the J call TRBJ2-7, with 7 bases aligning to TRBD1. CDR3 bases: TGTGCCAGCAGTAATACTGGACAGGACTACGAGCAGTACTTC. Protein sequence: CASSNTGQDYEQYF.